This note documents a single T cell receptor (beta chain) sequence. In this sample, this clonotype turned up once. It has no known antigen specificity. Base-call qualities are not available, and no considerably larger clone is one nucleotide away. One read is thin evidence. The donors were some 39 Caucasian individuals from Russia, aged roughly 6 to 100 years, who were systemically healthy. Around 9.9 milliliters of peripheral blood were collected from each donor into EDTA-treated Vacutainer tubes. Ficoll-Paque density-gradient centrifugation was used to isolate PBMCs, with at least 6.5 million obtained per sample. Total RNA, at least 6 micrograms per sample, was extracted from PBMCs with Trizol reagent. The percentages of naive CD45RAhigh/CD27high T cells were determined by flow cytometry on a PBMC aliquot from every donor. This sample was taken from a study of blood T cells in healthy people across ages (dated by TCRdb to between 2014 and 2016). Context from the whole study: In model experiments, template switching captured about one uniquely barcoded TCR beta cDNA molecule for every two T cells. The study measured age-related changes in TCR beta repertoire diversity using deep sequencing normalized with unique cDNA molecular identifiers. Donors were grouped into four age groups: young (average approximately 15 years), middle-aged (39), aged (about 59) and long-lived (just over 80). To avoid experimental bias, donors of different ages were randomly spread across the sequencing lanes. Using the same blood draw, the study looked at two additional independent replicas of 1 million unique cDNA reads for two donors, one aged 18 to 30 and the other aged 80 or older.

The CDR3 holds 14 amino acids from the cysteine to the phenylalanine. The kept DNA is CDR3 alone, 42 bases in frame from the first base. For CDR1 and CDR2, the germline V gene (reference sequence) lists DFQATT and SNEGSKA. Libraries came from 5' RACE. Sequencing relied on an Illumina HiSeq 2500. A second about 6 to 11 cycle PCR used a sample-barcoded 5' primer and a J-beta primer mix. A template-switch 5' adaptor carrying 12 random nucleotides introduced a unique molecular identifier onto each TCR beta cDNA molecule. Each sample yielded at least 3 million CDR3-containing paired-end reads. The Mint cDNA synthesis kit, primed by a TRBC-specific oligonucleotide, was used to synthesize first-strand cDNA from all RNA. Following uracil-DNA glycosylase treatment, a first 18-cycle PCR with universal primers M1SS and BC2_uni_R was performed on all cDNA. Processing in the source paper ran as follows. Each sample was normalized by randomly selecting 1 million high-quality reads, each carrying a distinct molecular identifier. Reads sharing molecular identifiers were discarded rather than binned into consensus sequences. CDR3 identification, clonotype clustering and error correction used MiTCR with a Q25 quality threshold and the strictest error-elimination algorithm. Lower-bound total TCR beta diversity was estimated with a nonparametric unseen species model using Euler transformation. TCRdb reprocessing: public reads trimmed at Q25 with fastp, clones called with MiXCR, in-frame beta chains kept. CDR3 protein duplicates are merged, each entry listing the most common genes and DNA. The V and J calls here are based on TCRdb, not the publication. The sample table records some 750,000 distinct CDR3 sequences; approximately 22% of these occur just once. The ten largest make up roughly 22% of the sample.

The paper's findings and limits, for the study overall: Because donor CMV infection status was unknown, age-related changes in expanded clonotypes were potentially confounded. Compared with the aged group, more naive CD4+ T cells, fewer expanded clones and increased TCR diversity were shown by the long-lived group, suggesting age selection. Since profiling was done on bulk unsorted PBMCs, naive and antigen-experienced compartments could not be conclusively compared. A strong correlation was found between observed TCR beta diversity and the percentage of naive T cells measured by flow cytometry. As age increased, observed TCR beta diversity per million T cells dropped in a roughly linear way, and a significant reduction was already evident by age 40. Estimates of total diversity from one million sequenced T cells were regarded as lower bounds and underestimates.

The specimen was blood. The sequence came from a man between 65 and 79 years old in good health. This sequence uses TRBV20-1 and TRBJ2-5; the D gene is perhaps TRBD2, on 6 matching bases. The end of the DNA aligns better with TRBJ2-7, so the J call may be wrong. DNA sequence: TGCAGTGCCCCACCCGGGACTGGGACCTACGAGCAGTACTTC. Its amino acids are CSAPPGTGTYEQYF.